Below, 5 T cell receptor beta chains from the same sample are listed, as sequenced in a study of blood T cell repertoires in COVID-19. The data were produced by immunoSEQ multiplex PCR, yet TCRdb's version contains in-frame clones alone and is incomplete. The sample yields some 180,000 clones, approximately 83% seen once. The material sequenced was peripheral blood. Receptors originate from a man between 65 and 85 years old with active or convalescent COVID-19.

This chain uses TRBV5-1 with TRBJ2-7, with 8 bases lining up with TRBD2. The CDR3 loop spans 13 amino acids. V shed 4 bases, J shed 7 bases, and the junction held 7 bases outside the gene matches. The germline CDR1 and CDR2 sequences are SGHRS and YFSETQ. CDR3 residues: CASSTGPSGEQYF. DNA of the CDR3: TGCGCCAGCAGCACTGGTCCTAGCGGGGAGCAGTACTTC.

The genes are TRBV5-1 and TRBJ2-7, with 8 positions matching TRBD1. V shed 3 bases, J shed 5 bases, and the junction held 13 bases outside the gene matches. Looked up from germline, CDR1 is SGHRS and CDR2 is YFSETQ. The length of the CDR3 is 16 residues. The CDR3 is CASSSSLGQGLHEQYF. The CDR3, as DNA: TGCGCCAGCAGCTCCTCACTCGGACAGGGTCTCCACGAGCAGTACTTC.

This chain links TRBV5-1 with TRBJ2-7, with D unresolved. Germline CDR1 reads SGHRS; CDR2 reads YFSETQ. The CDR3 loop spans 16 amino acids. V was trimmed by 4 bases and J by 3 bases, leaving 20 bases between them. The CDR3 spells CASSIVLSDSRYEQYF. Written as DNA, the CDR3 is TGCGCCAGCAGCATCGTCTTAAGCGACTCCCGCTACGAGCAGTACTTC.

The J gene is TRBJ2-1, the V gene TRBV6-6, with 11 positions matching TRBD2. J gave up 4 bases and V 7 bases, and 6 bases lay outside the gene matches. The CDR3 spans 15 residues. Germline-derived CDR1 and CDR2 are MNHNY and SVGAGI (reference sequence). The CDR3, as DNA: TGTGCCAGCACTCCCGGGACTAGCGGTTACAATGAGCAGTTCTTC. Its protein is CASTPGTSGYNEQFF.

The chain has TRBV5-1 and TRBJ2-1, with TRBD2 identical over 9 bases. J gave up 9 bases and V 4 bases, and 8 bases lay outside the gene matches. The CDR3 has 14 amino acids. Germline V gene lookup returns CDR1 SGHRS and CDR2 YFSETQ. Here the CDR3 reads CASSPPILAGEQFF. In DNA, the CDR3 is TGCGCCAGCAGCCCACCCATACTAGCGGGTGAGCAGTTCTTC.